These 18 T cell receptor beta chains were sequenced from one sample in a study of STAT3 mutations in large granular lymphocyte leukemia. No antigen has been assigned to these receptors. Regarding the study as a whole: Every T-cell large granular lymphocyte leukemia patient had at least one immunodominant TCR beta clonotype.

Assay used: immunoSEQ multiplex PCR; TCRdb lists only in-frame clones, some missing. In the table there are 35,000 to 50,000 clones, 80% to 90% of which are singletons. The sample comprised PBMCs. These receptors all come from a human donor with T large granular lymphocyte leukemia. Some clones in this sample may be carry-over from other donors' samples.

This clone has a single count. The chain is built from TRBV11-2 and TRBJ2-3; TRBD1 matches 9 bases. Germline trimming cut 6 bases from V and 4 bases from J; bases unmatched to any gene: 20. CDR1 is SGHAT and CDR2 is FQNNGV in the germline V gene. This CDR3 is built from 19 residues. The CDR3, as DNA: TGTGCCAGCAGACCGGGACAGGGTGTCGCGGCGGTTCGGCCAGATACGCAGTATTTT. Translated: CASRPGQGVAAVRPDTQYF.

This clone was seen only once. The genes are TRBV28 and TRBJ2-3; 12 bases line up with TRBD2. CDR1 MDHEN and CDR2 SYDVKM come from the germline V gene. CDR3 length equals 17 residues. J lost 1 base, V lost 4 bases, and 6 bases had no gene match. The CDR3 DNA is TGTGCCAGCAGTTCCCCTGGACTAGCGGGACGCACAGATACGCAGTATTTT. Protein product: CASSSPGLAGRTDTQYF.

The chain joins TRBV10-3 to TRBJ2-3; 8 bases map to TRBD2. With 3 bases clipped from V and 2 bases from J, the junction kept 7 bases outside the gene matches. Germline lookup yields CDR1 ENHRY and CDR2 SYGVKD. This CDR3 spans 16 amino acids. The CDR3 loop reads CAISDAGGGPTDTQYF. The CDR3 nucleotides are TGTGCCATCAGTGACGCCGGGGGGGGCCCCACAGATACGCAGTATTTT.

This rearrangement joins TRBV15 to TRBJ2-2; TRBD2 might be the D (6 bases). Germline V lookup: CDR1 LNHNV, CDR2 YYDKDF (reference sequence). With 6 bases removed from V and 6 bases from J, the gap between germline ends came to 17 bases. The CDR3 consists of 15 residues. The CDR3 sequence: CATSMGGPGAGELFF. In nucleotides, the CDR3 is TGTGCCACCAGTATGGGGGGACCCGGGGCCGGGGAGCTGTTTTTT.

This clone was recorded a few times. The V call is TRBV28, the J call TRBJ2-7; 7 nucleotides align to TRBD1. The CDR3 runs 15 residues. CDR1 is MDHEN and CDR2 is SYDVKM in the germline V gene. With 5 bases clipped from V and 8 bases from J, the junction kept 15 bases outside the gene matches. As DNA, the CDR3 is TGTGCCAGCAGTCCCCGGCGGGTGACAGGGAATAAGCAGTACGTC. The encoded protein is CASSPRRVTGNKQYV.

The J gene is TRBJ2-2, the V gene TRBV19; weak D call: TRBD1 (5 bases). V gave up 1 base and J gave up 1 base, with 10 bases separating them. This CDR3 region has 16 residues. Germline CDR1 is LNHDA and CDR2 is SQIVND (reference sequence). The CDR3 region is CASSIAGYGNTGELFF. CDR3 coding DNA: TGTGCCAGTAGTATAGCAGGGTACGGGAACACCGGGGAGCTGTTTTTT. Full variable domain (remainder filled in from reference TRBV19 and TRBJ2-2): DGGITQSPKYLFRKEGQNVTLSCEQNLNHDAMYWYRQDPGQGLRLIYYSQIVNDFQKGDIAEGYSVSREKKESFPLTVTSAQKNPTAFYLCASSIAGYGNTGELFFGEGSRLTVL.

On this clone itself: Within the sample, other DNA sequences also encode this same CDR3. The chain uses TRBV5-1 and TRBJ1-1; D remains ambiguous. CDR1 and CDR2 (germline): SGHRS, YFSETQ. The V end was cut by 0 bases, the J end by 2 bases, with 5 bases between. The CDR3 extends over 13 amino acids. The CDR3 is CASSLGENTEAFF. Written as DNA, the CDR3 is TGCGCCAGCAGCTTGGGGGAAAACACTGAAGCTTTCTTT. The full variable domain, with the rest looked up from reference TRBV5-1 and TRBJ1-1, is KAGVTQTPRYLIKTRGQQVTLSCSPISGHRSVSWYQQTPGQGLQFLFEYFSETQRNKGNFPGRFSGRQFSNSRSEMNVSTLELGDSALYLCASSLGENTEAFFGQGTRLTVV.

The rearrangement links TRBV7-8 to TRBJ2-3, with D possibly called TRBD1 or TRBD2 (5 bases each). Trimming removed 8 bases from V and 5 bases from J, with 14 bases in between. CDR1 and CDR2 from the germline V gene are SGHVS and FQNEAQ. The CDR3 is 13 amino acids. The CDR3, as DNA: TGTGCCAGCTCTACCGGGGCGCGAGATACGCAGTATTTT. Protein product: CASSTGARDTQYF. Based on the CDR3 plus reference TRBV7-8 and TRBJ2-3, the full variable domain is GAGVSQSPRYKVAKRGQDVALRCDPISGHVSLFWYQQALGQGPEFLTYFQNEAQLDKSGLPSDRFFAERPEGSVSTLKIQRTQQEDSAVYLCASSTGARDTQYFGPGTRLTVL.

V usage is TRBV28 and J usage is TRBJ1-6, with TRBD1 as a possible D gene (6 bases). The V gene lost 7 bases and the J gene lost 9 bases, with 13 bases spanning the gap. Per the germline V gene, CDR1 is MDHEN and CDR2 is SYDVKM. The CDR3 spans 13 residues. CDR3 sequence: CASIKGVGSPLHF. Written as DNA, the CDR3 is TGTGCCAGCATCAAGGGGGTTGGTTCACCCCTCCACTTT.

This chain joins TRBV27 and TRBJ1-6; the match to TRBD1 covers 7 bases. The trim removed 4 bases at V and 4 bases at J, leaving 7 bases unmatched. Germline V lookup: CDR1 MNHEY, CDR2 SMNVEV (reference sequence). The CDR3 covers 16 residues. CDR3 nucleotides: TGTGCCAGCAGTTCCTTGGGGGGACAGTATAATTCACCCCTCCACTTT. It is translated as CASSSLGGQYNSPLHF.

The chain joins TRBV6-5 to TRBJ1-5; D remains unclear. The germline V gene has CDR1 MNHEY and CDR2 SVGAGI. The CDR3 totals 15 residues. Trimming shortened V by 0 bases and J by 6 bases, and 12 bases separated the two germline ends. Written as DNA, the CDR3 is TGTGCCAGCAGTTACTCGGGCGGGGTAGGTCAGCCCCAGCATTTT. Translating gives CASSYSGGVGQPQHF.

This clone was found once. J is TRBJ2-2 and V is TRBV5-4; 11 nucleotides agree with TRBD2. Germline-derived CDR1 and CDR2 are SGHNT and YYREEE (reference sequence). The CDR3 length is 16 residues. V was pared by 2 bases and J by 4 bases, with 4 bases of the junction left unmatched. CDR3 in amino acids: CASSFSGGAFTGELFF. CDR3 bases: TGTGCCAGCAGCTTTAGCGGGGGGGCCTTCACCGGGGAGCTGTTTTTT.

This clone appeared once. The CDR3 sequence: CASSPVRQGGGYTF. In DNA form, the CDR3 reads TGTGCCAGCAGCCCGGTGAGACAGGGCGGCGGCTACACCTTC. The gene calls are TRBV6-5 and TRBJ1-2; 7 bases agree with TRBD1. This CDR3 has 14 amino acids. The V gene end was trimmed by 6 bases and the J gene end by 8 bases; junction bases not matched to a gene: 12. Germline V lookup: CDR1 MNHEY, CDR2 SVGAGI.

The chain uses TRBV28 and TRBJ2-7; D call uncertain. The V and J ends lost 6 bases and 2 bases respectively, with 5 bases between them. The CDR3 sequence is 11 residues long. Germline assignment: CDR1 MDHEN and CDR2 SYDVKM. The CDR3 nucleotides read TGTGCCAGCAGCACCACCTACGAGCAGTACGTC. This codes for CASSTTYEQYV.

The chain recombines TRBV28 with TRBJ2-3; 10 nucleotides line up with TRBD1. The CDR3 has 15 residues. Germline V gene sequence: CDR1 MDHEN, CDR2 SYDVKM. V gave up 6 bases and J gave up 2 bases; unmatched junction bases: 5. CDR3 bases: TGTGCCAGCAGCGGACAGGGGGACCCCACAGATACGCAGTATTTT. Translation gives CASSGQGDPTDTQYF.

The gene calls are TRBV15 and TRBJ1-2; 7 nucleotides align to TRBD1. The V and J ends lost 2 bases and 5 bases, in that order; junction bases with no gene match: 11. CDR1 and CDR2 from the germline V gene are LNHNV and YYDKDF (reference sequence). The CDR3 is 16 residues long. CDR3 in DNA: TGTGCCACCAGCAGATGGTCAGGGGGAAATGGTTATGGCTACACCTTC. The encoded protein is CATSRWSGGNGYGYTF.

V and J are TRBV7-9 and TRBJ2-1; D might be TRBD1 (6 bases). CDR3 length: 15 residues. Trimming removed 5 bases from V and 0 bases from J, with 11 bases in between. CDR1 is SEHNR and CDR2 is FQNEAQ in the germline V gene (reference sequence). Here the CDR3 DNA reads TGTGCCAGCAGCCTGGACAGAAACTCCTACAATGAGCAGTTCTTC. As protein: CASSLDRNSYNEQFF.

The chain has TRBV6-1 and TRBJ2-3; D gene unclear. Germline CDR1 is MNHNS and CDR2 is SASEGT. This CDR3 comprises 14 residues. V gave up 6 bases and J gave up 2 bases, with 12 bases separating them. DNA of the CDR3: TGTGCCAGCAGCGTAGACTCCCACACAGATACGCAGTATTTT. Protein sequence: CASSVDSHTDTQYF.